A single sample is the source of the 27 T cell receptor beta chains below, sequenced in a study of cytomegalovirus exposure and HLA in healthy donors. 13 Jbeta primers and 60 Vbeta primers were used for the PCR. Produced via immunoSEQ multiplex PCR; TCRdb's table is partial and in-frame only. There are about 93,000 clones in the sample; 82% occur only once, and about 3.8% lies in the top ten. Sequencing input: PBMCs. These receptors came from a man aged 45-60 years in good health and CMV-seronegative.

V gene TRBV28 combines with J gene TRBJ2-7; 7 bases align to TRBD1. The CDR3 runs 14 residues. V dropped 3 bases and J dropped 3; count of bases not matched to a gene: 5. Germline-derived CDR1 and CDR2 are MDHEN and SYDVKM. The CDR3 sequence: CASSLGTARYEQYF. CDR3 nucleotide sequence: TGTGCCAGCAGTTTGGGGACAGCCCGCTACGAGCAGTACTTC.

The chain is built from TRBV29-1 and TRBJ2-7; D possibly corresponds to TRBD2 (6 bases). V shed 3 bases and J shed 6 bases, with 9 bases lying between them. In germline, CDR1 is SQVTM, CDR2 ANQGSEA. The CDR3 is 11 residues long. The CDR3 DNA follows: TGCAGCGTTGATCGGGGGTTCGAGCAGTACTTC. Translating it yields CSVDRGFEQYF.

This clone was seen more than once but under ten times. This sequence joins TRBV6-5 and TRBJ1-1, with 8 bases fitting TRBD1. This CDR3 is built from 14 residues. Per germline, CDR1 MNHEY and CDR2 SVGAGI. V shed 5 bases and J 2 bases; nucleotides not matched to a gene: 4. The CDR3 sequence is CASSEQGVNTEAFF. In nucleotides, the CDR3 is TGTGCCAGCAGTGAACAGGGGGTTAACACTGAAGCTTTCTTT.

Comment on this clone: Mismatch with germline at one junction end may stem from a read error. The chain uses TRBV10-3 and TRBJ1-2; 8 nucleotides align to TRBD1. The germline V gene encodes CDR1 ENHRY and CDR2 SYGVKD. This CDR3 region has 13 residues. The CDR3 DNA follows: TGTGCCATCAGTGGGCCGACAGGGGAAGGCTACCCCTTC. The encoded protein is CAISGPTGEGYPF.

This rearrangement joins TRBV9 to TRBJ1-2; possibly TRBD1 for D (6 bases). The CDR3 has 15 residues. Germline V gene sequence: CDR1 SGDLS, CDR2 YYNGEE. V lost 6 bases and J 0 bases, leaving 15 bases between the germline ends. This CDR3 reads CASKREGTTNYGYTF. The CDR3 DNA reads TGTGCCAGCAAGAGGGAAGGGACAACTAACTATGGCTACACCTTC.

The gene calls are TRBV18 and TRBJ1-1; D possibly corresponds to TRBD1 (6 bases). V gave up 6 bases and J gave up 1 base, with 15 bases separating them. CDR1 and CDR2 from the germline V gene are KGHSH and LQKENI. The CDR3 covers 15 residues. The CDR3 is CASSPRQVRNTEAFF. The CDR3 DNA reads TGTGCCAGCTCTCCTAGACAGGTTAGGAACACTGAAGCTTTCTTT.

The CDR3 DNA follows: TGCGCCAGCAGCTTCCTGGGGAGTGGCGCAGATACGCAGTATTTT. This translates into CASSFLGSGADTQYF. The gene calls are TRBV5-1 and TRBJ2-3; D might be TRBD2 (5 bases). The CDR3 extends over 15 amino acids. CDR1 and CDR2 from the germline V gene are SGHRS and YFSETQ. Trimming took 2 bases from V and 4 from J, leaving 14 bases between them.

The rearrangement joins TRBV7-9 to TRBJ2-2; TRBD1 agrees at 8 bases. CDR3 length equals 15 residues. Trimming removed 3 bases from V and 5 bases from J; junction bases left unmatched: 5. Germline CDR1 reads SEHNR; CDR2 reads FQNEAQ (reference sequence). The CDR3 nucleotides read TGTGCCAGCAGCTTTGTCAGGGGGCGAACCGGGGAGCTGTTTTTT. Its translation is CASSFVRGRTGELFF.

The V call is TRBV18, the J call TRBJ2-7, with TRBD2 as a possible D gene (6 bases). This CDR3 spans 16 amino acids. Trimming took off 3 bases at V and 6 bases at J, with 21 bases between the two ends. Germline V CDR1 and CDR2: KGHSH, LQKENI. Here the CDR3 reads CASSPAAAGLLSEQYF. CDR3 coding DNA: TGTGCCAGCTCACCTGCTGCCGCGGGACTCCTGAGCGAGCAGTACTTC.

The chain combines TRBV7-3 with TRBJ2-2; 8 bases agree with TRBD2. Germline-derived CDR1 and CDR2 are SGHTA and FQGTGA. The V and J ends lost 3 bases and 6 bases, in that order; junction bases with no gene match: 3. The CDR3 has 14 residues. The CDR3 reads CASSFSAGAGELFF. The CDR3 DNA follows: TGTGCCAGCAGCTTCTCAGCGGGGGCCGGGGAGCTGTTTTTT.

This clone was seen a few times. The chain uses TRBV9 and TRBJ2-3, with 7 bases identical to TRBD2. V was pared by 0 bases and J by 2 bases, with 6 bases of the junction left unmatched. Germline V gene lookup returns CDR1 SGDLS and CDR2 YYNGEE. The CDR3 is 16 amino acids. The DNA of the CDR3 is TGTGCCAGCAGCGTAGTGGGTAGCGGGCCCACAGATACGCAGTATTTT. This codes for CASSVVGSGPTDTQYF.

The V gene is TRBV18, the J gene TRBJ1-3; D is ambiguous. The CDR3 sequence is 18 residues long. Between the trimmed V and J ends, which lost 2 bases and 0 bases, there was a span of 17 bases. Germline V gene data show CDR1 as KGHSH and CDR2 as LQKENI. CDR3 nucleotide sequence: TGTGCCAGCTCACCATCTATTCTTCGAGGGAGCTCTGGAAACACCATATATTTT. It specifies CASSPSILRGSSGNTIYF.

This chain uses TRBV7-6 with TRBJ2-3, with D maybe TRBD1 (6 bases). Trimming shortened V by 1 base and J by 2 bases, and 13 bases separated the two germline ends. This CDR3 is built from 16 residues. Germline values: CDR1 SGHVS, CDR2 FNYEAQ. In nucleotides, the CDR3 is TGTGCCAGCAGCTTAGAAGCAGGGGCGATCACAGATACGCAGTATTTT. Translated: CASSLEAGAITDTQYF. Full variable domain (outside the CDR3, taken from reference TRBV7-6 and TRBJ2-3): GAGVSQSPRYKVTKRGQDVALRCDPISGHVSLYWYRQALGQGPEFLTYFNYEAQQDKSGLPNDRFSAERPEGSISTLTIQRTEQRDSAMYRCASSLEAGAITDTQYFGPGTRLTVL.

V gene TRBV19 combines with J gene TRBJ2-3, with no clear D. CDR3 length: 15 residues. Between the trimmed V and J ends, which lost 5 bases and 0 bases, there was a span of 12 bases. CDR1 and CDR2 (germline): LNHDA, SQIVND (reference sequence). In DNA form, the CDR3 reads TGTGCCAGTAGTGTTAATGTCGTTAGCACAGATACGCAGTATTTT. Translating gives CASSVNVVSTDTQYF.

This sequence joins TRBV5-1 and TRBJ2-3, with D possibly matching TRBD2 (5 bases). The CDR3 runs to 15 residues. In germline, CDR1 is SGHRS, CDR2 YFSETQ. V lost 0 bases and J 5 bases, leaving 13 bases between the germline ends. The CDR3 region has the DNA TGCGCCAGCAGCTTGGGAGGGAAACAAATAGATACGCAGTATTTT. It yields the protein CASSLGGKQIDTQYF.

This clone has only a few counts. This chain joins TRBV5-1 and TRBJ2-3; D is possibly TRBD1 (5 bases). The CDR3 has 14 residues. The ends were cut back, 2 bases at V and 6 bases at J, with 13 bases in the middle. CDR1 is SGHRS and CDR2 is YFSETQ in the germline V gene. CDR3 sequence: CASSLGANRDTQYF. CDR3 coding DNA: TGCGCCAGCAGCTTAGGGGCCAACCGTGATACGCAGTATTTT.

The chain couples TRBV5-4 to TRBJ2-3, with TRBD2 matching over 8 bases. CDR1 and CDR2 from the germline V gene are SGHNT and YYREEE (reference sequence). Germline trimming cut 1 base from V and 1 base from J; bases unmatched to any gene: 5. CDR3 length: 16 residues. CDR3 protein: CASSLILTSGTDTQYF. CDR3 DNA sequence: TGTGCCAGCAGCTTGATTCTGACTAGCGGCACAGATACGCAGTATTTT.

J is TRBJ2-4 and V is TRBV28; D remains unclear. V was clipped by 6 bases and J by 5 bases, with 8 bases between them. The V gene's germline CDR1 is MDHEN and CDR2 SYDVKM. The CDR3 loop spans 12 amino acids. CDR3 DNA: TGTGCCAGCAGACAATACGAAAACATTCAGTACTTC. This encodes CASRQYENIQYF.

This chain joins TRBV18 and TRBJ2-4; TRBD2 might be the D (6 bases). Per the germline V gene, CDR1 is KGHSH and CDR2 is LQKENI. The CDR3 runs 18 residues. V was trimmed by 2 bases and J by 0 bases, leaving 17 bases between them. The CDR3 bases are TGTGCCAGCTCACCAGAGGGGTATTCAGCGGGAGCCAAAAACATTCAGTACTTC. Its protein is CASSPEGYSAGAKNIQYF.

The chain carries TRBV11-2 and TRBJ1-3; D possibly corresponds to TRBD1 (5 bases). Germline CDR1 and CDR2: SGHAT and FQNNGV. V was clipped by 1 base and J by 0 bases, with 10 bases between them. The CDR3 consists of 16 residues. The CDR3 spells CASSLGRDYSGNTIYF. CDR3 in DNA: TGTGCCAGCAGCTTAGGCAGGGACTACTCTGGAAACACCATATATTTT.

The chain links TRBV28 to TRBJ2-7; tentatively, D is TRBD1 (6 bases). V lost 4 bases and J lost 6, with 19 bases in between. This CDR3 has 15 amino acids. The V gene's germline CDR1 is MDHEN and CDR2 SYDVKM. CDR3 in amino acids: CASSSSRDIKCEQYF. CDR3 sequence (DNA): TGTGCCAGCAGTTCCTCCCGGGACATAAAATGCGAGCAGTACTTC.

For the CDR3, the DNA is TGTGCCAGCAGTGGACAGGGGGGCAATCAGCCCCAGCATTTT. As protein: CASSGQGGNQPQHF. The chain has TRBV2 and TRBJ1-5, with 9 bases matching TRBD1. The V gene's germline CDR1 is SNHLY and CDR2 FYNNEI. Trimming cost V 4 bases and J 2 bases; bases outside gene matches: 0. The CDR3 has 14 residues.

The table lists this clone with a count of one. The chain links TRBV7-9 to TRBJ1-4; 7 bases line up with TRBD1. This CDR3 comprises 14 residues. Germline CDR1 is SEHNR and CDR2 is FQNEAQ (reference sequence). J lost 3 bases, V lost 5 bases, and 3 bases had no gene match. CDR3 protein: CASSLGTANEKLFF. CDR3 sequence (DNA): TGTGCCAGCAGCCTAGGGACAGCTAATGAAAAACTGTTTTTT.

This clone was detected only once. The chain couples TRBV5-1 to TRBJ2-1, with TRBD1 as a possible D gene (5 bases). This CDR3 comprises 13 residues. Trimming removed 4 bases from V and 4 bases from J, with 9 bases in between. The germline CDR1 and CDR2 sequences are SGHRS and YFSETQ. The CDR3 sequence is CASSITGYNEQFF. Written as DNA, the CDR3 is TGCGCCAGCAGCATAACAGGATACAATGAGCAGTTCTTC.

This rearrangement joins TRBV7-8 to TRBJ1-4; the match to TRBD1 covers 7 bases. V was pared by 4 bases and J by 8 bases, with 10 bases of the junction left unmatched. The CDR3 sequence is 15 residues long. Germline V gives CDR1 SGHVS, CDR2 FQNEAQ. The CDR3, as DNA: TGTGCCAGCAGCTATTCAGGGGGTTCGGAGGAAAAACTGTTTTTT. Its translation is CASSYSGGSEEKLFF.

V is TRBV30 and J is TRBJ2-5; 10 nucleotides line up with TRBD2. Losses at the gene ends were 5 bases for V and 3 bases for J; bases not matched to a gene: 6. The CDR3 is 14 residues long. Germline CDR1 is GTSNPN and CDR2 is SVGIG (reference sequence). The chain's CDR3 is CAWSNGLAEETQYF. In nucleotides, the CDR3 is TGTGCCTGGTCCAACGGACTAGCGGAAGAGACCCAGTACTTC. Filled out from reference TRBV30 and TRBJ2-5, the complete variable domain reads SQTIHQWPATLVQPVGSPLSLECTVEGTSNPNLYWYRQAAGRGLQLLFYSVGIGQISSEVPQNLSASRPQDRQFILSSKKLLLSDSGFYLCAWSNGLAEETQYFGPGTRLLVL.

The rearrangement links TRBV18 to TRBJ2-7; no clear D. Per the germline V gene, CDR1 is KGHSH and CDR2 is LQKENI. Trimming took off 4 bases at V and 7 bases at J, with 14 bases between the two ends. This CDR3 region has 13 residues. The CDR3 loop is CASSLNLLGEQYF. The CDR3 coding sequence is TGTGCCAGCTCACTCAACCTCCTCGGGGAGCAGTACTTC. The full variable domain, with the rest looked up from reference TRBV18 and TRBJ2-7, is NAGVMQNPRHLVRRRGQEARLRCSPMKGHSHVYWYRQLPEEGLKFMVYLQKENIIDESGMPKERFSAEFPKEGPSILRIQQVVRGDSAAYFCASSLNLLGEQYFGPGTRLTVT.